The T cell receptor (beta chain) under discussion was sequenced for a study of blood T cell repertoires in COVID-19 (dated by TCRdb to 2018 to 2021). Looking at the study overall: Collaborator samples came from the United States, Italy and Spain and covered acute and convalescent phases of COVID-19. The material from the prospective study consisted of cDNA or gDNA derived from T cells, B-cell-depleted T cells, or PBMCs. Deeply sampled blood TCRbeta repertoires from subjects exposed to, actively infected with, or recovered from COVID-19 were included in the dataset. The repertoires were released in a freely available public database meant as a resource for research on the immune response to SARS-CoV-2. Samples came from the ongoing ImmuneRACE study (first 160 participants) plus 1,254 subjects from 6 global collaborators. Nearly every sample came with metadata listing a de-identified subject ID, COVID-19 status, age in years and sex. HLA class I and class II types, where available, came from metadata supplied by the sample provider rather than from assay-based typing.

Notes on this clone: The antigen it recognizes is unknown. The input lacks base qualities; no much larger clone sits a single base away.

What the study reported, not specific to this receptor: Clinical and demographic metadata were provided uncurated, with the amount varying by source and participant.

Including the terminal cysteine and phenylalanine, the CDR3 comprises 13 residues. Only the CDR3 region is kept as DNA, spanning 39 bases read in frame from base 1. V and J are truncated by 3 bases and 3 bases respectively, leaving an intervening sequence of 8 bases. Samples from volunteer blood donors who had recovered from COVID-19 were contributed by a second Seattle source. Whole blood was collected in K2EDTA tubes by collaborating institutions according to the institutions' own protocols. Collaborator samples were shipped for TCRbeta analysis as frozen whole blood, isolated PBMCs, or DNA extracted from either sample type. TCRbeta CDR3 regions were amplified from genomic DNA using the immunoSEQ Assay, a bias-controlled multiplex PCR. The source study handled its data this way. The number of nucleated cells in each sample was estimated from the amplification of reference gene primers within the assay. Sequence reads were collapsed and filtered to measure the absolute abundance of every unique TCRbeta CDR3 rearrangement. For each sample, productive Simpson clonality was calculated as the square root of Simpson's diversity index across productive rearrangements. Drawn from immuneACCESS, this table holds only the in-frame rearrangements with V and J called that TCRdb kept. Clones are partly lost; checked studies trace under half to an unresolved V gene and leave the rest unexplained. The D gene and trimming were derived from the DNA, and the V and J assignments and clone size from that table. The sample contains about 260,000 clones, around 90% of them found a single time. The ten largest account for roughly 4% of the sample.

The sequence joins TRBV12-3 or TRBV12-4 to TRBJ1-1, with the D gene call left open. This clonotype was sampled from a man aged 55-75 years who had recovered from COVID-19. The sequenced material came from peripheral blood. The DNA reads TGTGCCAGCAGTTTTTTCGGGGACACTGAAGCTTTCTTT. The resulting protein is CASSFFGDTEAFF.